The 27 T cell receptor beta chains below come from one sample, sequenced in a study of shared clonotypes between healthy human individuals. CD45RO negativity and positive selection for CCR7 defined naive CD8 cells, a population that excluded terminally differentiated effector memory CD45RA+ cells. Method: immunoSEQ multiplex PCR; TCRdb's copy keeps in-frame clones and lacks some. Among under 700,000 clones, approximately 96% were seen once, and the ten largest hold approximately 0.11%. The sequenced material came from naive CD8+ T cells sorted from blood. These receptors came from a woman aged 25 to 39 in good health.

This clone was picked up one time. This chain uses TRBV5-1 with TRBJ2-7, with D tentatively TRBD2 (9 bases). This CDR3 is 20 amino acids long. The germline V gene has CDR1 SGHRS and CDR2 YFSETQ. Trimming took 0 bases from V and 0 from J, leaving 25 bases between them. CDR3 protein: CASSLATGDPSGASSYEQYF. In nucleotides, the CDR3 is TGCGCCAGCAGCTTGGCGACAGGGGACCCTAGCGGGGCGAGCTCCTACGAGCAGTACTTC.

The chain has TRBV7-2 and TRBJ1-5, with TRBD1 matching 7 bases. Per the germline V gene, CDR1 is SGHTA and CDR2 is FQGNSA. Trimming removed 1 base from V and 4 bases from J; junction bases left unmatched: 13. This CDR3 contains 18 residues. The CDR3 here is CASSLDLLGRGRNQPQHF. CDR3 DNA: TGTGCCAGCAGCTTAGATCTTTTGGGCAGGGGGAGGAATCAGCCCCAGCATTTT.

The rearrangement uses TRBV7-3 and TRBJ2-7; no reliable D call. Germline V gene data show CDR1 as SGHTA and CDR2 as FQGTGA. This CDR3 is 13 amino acids long. V dropped 5 bases and J dropped 2 bases, with 10 bases sitting between them. CDR3 residues: CASSLTPTYEQYF. CDR3 DNA sequence: TGTGCCAGCAGCCTGACCCCAACCTACGAGCAGTACTTC.

V is TRBV6-1 and J is TRBJ2-1; D unclear. V lost 2 bases to trimming and J lost 0 bases, with 14 bases between them. The CDR3 has 17 residues. Germline V gives CDR1 MNHNS, CDR2 SASEGT. The CDR3 loop reads CASSESAKGVSYNEQFF. In nucleotides, the CDR3 is TGTGCCAGCAGTGAATCGGCCAAAGGCGTCTCCTACAATGAGCAGTTCTTC.

The rearrangement uses TRBV11-2 and TRBJ1-5; unclear D gene. The CDR3 runs 14 residues. Trimming left V 1 base short and J 9 bases short, with 13 bases between. Germline values: CDR1 SGHAT, CDR2 FQNNGV. The CDR3 DNA sequence: TGTGCCAGCAGCTTAGCCTCGGAAAGAGGGCCCCAGCATTTT. Translation: CASSLASERGPQHF.

Here the CDR3 reads CASSLPGGDIEQYF. In nucleotides, the CDR3 is TGTGCCAGCAGCTTGCCAGGGGGAGATATCGAGCAGTACTTC. This chain uses TRBV5-5 with TRBJ2-7; 7 nucleotides agree with TRBD1. The CDR3 totals 14 residues. With V trimmed by 1 base and J by 6 bases, 7 bases remained unmatched. Per the germline V gene, CDR1 is SGHKS and CDR2 is YYEKEE (reference sequence). Supplemented by reference TRBV5-5 and TRBJ2-7, the full variable domain reads DAGVTQSPTHLIKTRGQQVTLRCSPISGHKSVSWYQQVLGQGPQFIFQYYEKEERGRGNFPDRFSARQFPNYSSELNVNALLLGDSALYLCASSLPGGDIEQYFGPGTRLTVT.

The CDR3 spells CASSIDLLASGSPGNTGELFF. DNA of the CDR3: TGTGCCAGTAGTATAGATCTATTGGCTAGCGGGAGTCCGGGTAACACCGGGGAGCTGTTTTTT. The chain joins TRBV19 to TRBJ2-2; 10 bases map to TRBD2. The CDR3 has 21 residues. After removal of 0 bases from V and 2 bases from J, the junction contained 15 bases not matched to a gene. From germline, CDR1 is LNHDA and CDR2 SQIVND (reference sequence).

The J gene is TRBJ1-4, the V gene TRBV4-1; 7 bases are a match to TRBD1. In germline, CDR1 is MGHRA, CDR2 YSYEKL. This CDR3 has 16 amino acids. The junction had 17 bases not matched to a gene; V was cut back by 4 bases and J by 12 bases. This chain's CDR3 is CASSPHPRQGKMELFF. The CDR3 coding sequence is TGCGCCAGCAGCCCCCATCCCAGACAGGGAAAGATGGAACTGTTTTTT.

The chain has TRBV7-9 and TRBJ1-2; TRBD1 is a possible D gene (6 bases). The length of the CDR3 is 15 residues. Between the trimmed V and J ends, which lost 6 bases and 1 base, there was a span of 15 bases. Looked up from germline, CDR1 is SEHNR and CDR2 is FQNEAQ (reference sequence). The CDR3 loop is CASRLGTGHNYGYTF. DNA of the CDR3: TGTGCCAGCAGACTAGGCACAGGGCATAACTATGGCTACACCTTC.

This clone was counted between two and nine times. V usage is TRBV11-2 and J usage is TRBJ1-5, with D perhaps TRBD1 (5 bases). Germline loops: CDR1 SGHAT, CDR2 FQNNGV. The CDR3 is made up of 14 amino acids. The ends were cut back, 9 bases at V and 5 bases at J, with 17 bases in the middle. The CDR3 loop is CASSLWGIDQPQHF. DNA of the CDR3: TGTGCCAGTTCCCTGTGGGGGATTGATCAGCCCCAGCATTTT.

The chain uses TRBV11-2 and TRBJ2-3, with 9 bases aligning to TRBD1. The germline V gene encodes CDR1 SGHAT and CDR2 FQNNGV. The CDR3 length is 16 residues. V trimming: 7 bases; J trimming: 2 bases; junction bases outside the gene matches: 10. The CDR3 DNA follows: TGTGCCAGCAACCAAGGGGGACAGGGACACACAGATACGCAGTATTTT. Translating it yields CASNQGGQGHTDTQYF.

The CDR3 region has the DNA TGTGCCAGCAGCTTTTTACCAAGGGGGCCCCAATCTGAGCAGTTCTTC. Residues: CASSFLPRGPQSEQFF. The genes are TRBV7-9 and TRBJ2-1, with 7 bases matching TRBD1. This CDR3 has 16 residues. Unmatched junction bases numbered 14, after V lost 3 bases and J lost 9 bases. The V gene's germline CDR1 is SEHNR and CDR2 FQNEAQ (reference sequence).

A note on this clone: The same CDR3 can be traced to other DNA sequences in this sample. The J gene is TRBJ1-1, the V gene TRBV28, with 7 bases fitting TRBD1. This CDR3 comprises 12 residues. Germline CDR1 is MDHEN and CDR2 is SYDVKM. V was pared by 6 bases and J by 5 bases, with 3 bases of the junction left unmatched. Written as DNA, the CDR3 is TGTGCCAGCAGCCAGGGGGGGACTGAAGCTTTCTTT. Its protein is CASSQGGTEAFF.

The DNA of the CDR3 is TGTGCCATCAGCGCCGGCTCGGGGGGATTGGAGACCCAGTACTTC. Translating gives CAISAGSGGLETQYF. The chain is built from TRBV10-3 and TRBJ2-5; 7 bases are shared with TRBD2. V lost 6 bases, J lost 5 bases, and 12 bases stayed unmatched. The V gene's germline CDR1 is ENHRY and CDR2 SYGVKD. The CDR3 length is 15 residues.

The chain combines TRBV27 with TRBJ2-7; D tentatively fits TRBD1 or TRBD2 (6 bases each). The CDR3 consists of 14 residues. Germline CDR1 reads MNHEY; CDR2 reads SMNVEV (reference sequence). Trimming took 3 bases from V and 5 from J, leaving 14 bases between them. Here the CDR3 reads CASSLGRGGDEQYF. Here the CDR3 DNA reads TGTGCCAGCAGTTTGGGCAGGGGCGGGGACGAGCAGTACTTC.

This clone has just a few counts. This CDR3 is also generated by other DNA sequences in the sample. The chain uses TRBV28 and TRBJ2-2; D is unresolved. The CDR3 is made up of 13 amino acids. Looked up from germline, CDR1 is MDHEN and CDR2 is SYDVKM. With 1 base removed from V and 0 bases from J, the gap between germline ends came to 0 bases. This chain's CDR3 is CASSLSNTGELFF. The CDR3 nucleotides read TGTGCCAGCAGTTTATCGAACACCGGGGAGCTGTTTTTT.

The chain carries TRBV6-1 and TRBJ2-2, with a tentative D call TRBD1 (5 bases). Germline CDR1 and CDR2: MNHNS and SASEGT. This CDR3 has 14 residues. Trimming left V 7 bases short and J 6 bases short, with 15 bases between. The CDR3 nucleotides are TGTGCCAGCAAGGCAGGGCGATGGCCCGGGGAGCTGTTTTTT. Translated: CASKAGRWPGELFF.

J is TRBJ1-1 and V is TRBV2; D perhaps matches TRBD1 (5 bases). From germline, CDR1 is SNHLY and CDR2 FYNNEI. The CDR3 extends over 17 amino acids. V was trimmed by 2 bases and J by 0 bases, leaving 16 bases between them. The chain's CDR3 is CASSEIGTSRMNTEAFF. The CDR3 nucleotides read TGTGCCAGCAGTGAAATCGGGACTTCTCGAATGAACACTGAAGCTTTCTTT.

The rearrangement links TRBV5-1 to TRBJ2-3, with 12 positions matching TRBD2. Germline V gene lookup returns CDR1 SGHRS and CDR2 YFSETQ. V was clipped by 2 bases and J by 4 bases; unmatched bases: 5. This CDR3 is 16 amino acids long. The CDR3: CASSLLAGGNSDTQYF. CDR3 in DNA: TGCGCCAGCAGCTTACTAGCGGGAGGTAATTCAGATACGCAGTATTTT. Full variable domain (outside the CDR3, taken from reference TRBV5-1 and TRBJ2-3): KAGVTQTPRYLIKTRGQQVTLSCSPISGHRSVSWYQQTPGQGLQFLFEYFSETQRNKGNFPGRFSGRQFSNSRSEMNVSTLELGDSALYLCASSLLAGGNSDTQYFGPGTRLTVL.

About this clone itself: Other DNA variants within this sample encode the same CDR3. The rearrangement links TRBV27 to TRBJ2-7, with 8 bases fitting TRBD1. Germline trimming cut 3 bases from V and 2 bases from J; bases unmatched to any gene: 3. CDR1 and CDR2 (germline): MNHEY, SMNVEV (reference sequence). The CDR3 spans 14 residues. CDR3 sequence: CASSLGTGAYEQYF. The CDR3 region has the DNA TGTGCCAGCAGTTTGGGGACAGGAGCCTACGAGCAGTACTTC.

This clone has a single count. The rearrangement joins TRBV5-6 to TRBJ1-6, with D hard to call. The length of the CDR3 is 14 residues. V was pared by 0 bases and J by 6 bases, with 7 bases between. In germline, CDR1 is SGHDT, CDR2 YYEEEE. The CDR3 bases are TGTGCCAGCAGCTTGGCCGCGGGTAATTCACCCCTCCACTTT. Translation gives CASSLAAGNSPLHF.

The chain combines TRBV7-9 with TRBJ2-5, with D unclear. The end of the DNA fits TRBJ2-7 better, so the J call may be wrong. Germline assignment: CDR1 SEHNR and CDR2 FQNEAQ (reference sequence). CDR3 size: 13 residues. CDR3 bases: TGTGCCAGCAGCTTAACAGAATCCTACGAGCAGTACTTC. Translated, it gives CASSLTESYEQYF.

The rearrangement links TRBV7-8 to TRBJ1-5; 7 bases match TRBD1. The CDR3 covers 18 residues. The germline V gene encodes CDR1 SGHVS and CDR2 FQNEAQ. J was trimmed by 0 bases and V by 5 bases; bases with no gene match: 13. The CDR3 here is CASSGSPGTAYSNQPQHF. CDR3 coding DNA: TGTGCCAGCAGCGGCAGCCCTGGGACAGCATATAGCAATCAGCCCCAGCATTTT. The whole variable domain, remainder taken from reference TRBV7-8 and TRBJ1-5, is GAGVSQSPRYKVAKRGQDVALRCDPISGHVSLFWYQQALGQGPEFLTYFQNEAQLDKSGLPSDRFFAERPEGSVSTLKIQRTQQEDSAVYLCASSGSPGTAYSNQPQHFGDGTRLSIL.

The V call is TRBV7-2, the J call TRBJ1-4; TRBD1 matches at 7 bases. V lost 3 bases and J lost 5; bases outside the gene matches: 3. Germline V lookup: CDR1 SGHTA, CDR2 FQGNSA. The CDR3 spans 14 residues. CDR3 nucleotides: TGTGCCAGCAGCTTGACAGGGACGAATGAAAAACTGTTTTTT. Translated, it gives CASSLTGTNEKLFF. Full variable domain (missing parts from reference TRBV7-2 and TRBJ1-4): GAGVSQSPSNKVTEKGKDVELRCDPISGHTALYWYRQSLGQGLEFLIYFQGNSAPDKSGLPSDRFSAERTGGSVSTLTIQRTQQEDSAVYLCASSLTGTNEKLFFGSGTQLSVL.

V is TRBV28 and J is TRBJ1-1; 7 nucleotides agree with TRBD1. The CDR3 runs 13 residues. CDR1 is MDHEN, CDR2 SYDVKM, per germline. The V gene end was trimmed by 5 bases and the J gene end by 6 bases; junction bases not matched to a gene: 6. The CDR3 nucleotides read TGTGCCAGCAGTCCGACAGGGATCGCTGAAGCTTTCTTT. This encodes CASSPTGIAEAFF. The full variable domain, rest sourced from reference TRBV28 and TRBJ1-1, is DVKVTQSSRYLVKRTGEKVFLECVQDMDHENMFWYRQDPGLGLRLIYFSYDVKMKEKGDIPEGYSVSREKKERFSLILESASTNQTSMYLCASSPTGIAEAFFGQGTRLTVV.

This sequence joins TRBV27 and TRBJ2-1; 10 bases map to TRBD2. Trimming cost V 5 bases and J 8 bases; bases outside gene matches: 9. Germline V gene data show CDR1 as MNHEY and CDR2 as SMNVEV (reference sequence). This CDR3 has 15 amino acids. CDR3: CASSPSTSGTHEQFF. The CDR3 region has the DNA TGTGCCAGCAGTCCTAGTACTAGCGGGACCCATGAGCAGTTCTTC.

The chain combines TRBV5-1 with TRBJ2-7, with D maybe TRBD2 (6 bases). Deletions cut 1 base from V and 5 bases from J, with 16 bases between. Germline CDR1 SGHRS, CDR2 YFSETQ. The CDR3 loop spans 15 amino acids. CDR3 nucleotides: TGCGCCAGCAGCTTGAACTGGGGAGGTAACCACGAGCAGTACTTC. It specifies CASSLNWGGNHEQYF.